Listed here are 28 T cell receptor beta chains from one sample, sequenced in a study of blood T cells in healthy people across ages. A J-beta primer mix and a sample-barcoded 5' primer were used in a second PCR of about 7 to 12 cycles. TCRdb ran MiXCR on the 5' RACE reads and lists one entry per CDR3 protein. The sample consists of about a million distinct CDR3 sequences, roughly two fifths of them appearing once. The sample taken for sequencing was blood. The receptors were sampled from a man between 18 and 29 years old in good health.

This clonotype was seen only a few times. This chain joins TRBV11-2 and TRBJ2-7, with D perhaps matching TRBD2 (5 bases). Germline CDR1 and CDR2: SGHAT and FQNNGV. Trimming removed 5 bases at V and 6 bases at J, with 8 bases between. The CDR3 is made up of 11 amino acids. CDR3 nucleotides: TGTGCCAGCAGCCAGGCGGGCGAGCAGTACTTC. Translated, it gives CASSQAGEQYF.

In this sample, this clonotype turned up a few times. The gene calls are TRBV6-2 or TRBV6-3 and TRBJ1-5; D is undetermined. The CDR3 is made up of 14 amino acids. Trimming cost V 5 bases and J 3 bases, with 11 bases left between them. Germline CDR1 reads MNHEY; CDR2 reads SVGEGT. CDR3 amino acids: CASSRPGDNQPQHF. The CDR3 DNA follows: TGTGCCAGCAGTCGGCCTGGGGACAATCAGCCCCAGCATTTT.

This clonotype has more than one count but fewer than ten. The chain couples TRBV7-2 to TRBJ1-5, with 7 bases fitting TRBD1. Trimming at V came to 7 bases and at J to 4 bases, leaving 4 bases not matched to a gene. CDR1 is SGHTA, CDR2 FQGNSA, per germline. The CDR3 is 13 amino acids. In nucleotides, the CDR3 is TGTGCCAGCACCGCGACAGGGAATCAGCCCCAGCATTTT. This codes for CASTATGNQPQHF.

Concerning this clonotype: With a much larger clone just one base away, this may be a read error. The CDR3 loop reads CAGSVAPRDNEQFF. CDR3 bases: TGTGCCGGCAGCGTAGCTCCCCGGGACAATGAGCAGTTCTTC. This sequence joins TRBV9 and TRBJ2-1, with D unclear. The CDR3 is 14 residues long. Germline values: CDR1 SGDLS, CDR2 YYNGEE. The variable domain in full, completed from reference TRBV9 and TRBJ2-1, reads DSGVTQTPKHLITATGQRVTLRCSPRSGDLSVYWYQQSLDQGLQFLIQYYNGEERAKGNILERFSAQQFPDLHSELNLSSLELGDSALYFCAGSVAPRDNEQFFGPGTRLTVL.

V is TRBV4-3 and J is TRBJ2-1; D gene unclear. Germline V gene data show CDR1 as LGHNA and CDR2 as YSLEER. V lost 4 bases and J 4 bases, leaving 14 bases between the germline ends. The CDR3 consists of 15 residues. CDR3 region: CASSLVRAAYNEQFF. The CDR3 nucleotides read TGCGCCAGCAGCCTAGTTCGAGCAGCATACAATGAGCAGTTCTTC.

The V and J genes are TRBV20-1 and TRBJ1-2; D is ambiguous. This CDR3 has 13 residues. Germline V gene sequence: CDR1 DFQATT, CDR2 SNEGSKA (reference sequence). Trimming shortened V by 5 bases and J by 3 bases, and 13 bases separated the two germline ends. The CDR3 region has the DNA TGCAGTGCTCGACACCTTACCGACTATGGCTACACCTTC. This gives the protein CSARHLTDYGYTF.

Notes on this clonotype: With a much larger clone just one base away, this may be a read error. The chain is built from TRBV9 and TRBJ2-1; 7 bases map to TRBD2. V lost 3 bases, J lost 2 bases, and 5 bases stayed unmatched. Germline V gene lookup returns CDR1 SGDLS and CDR2 YYNGEE. The CDR3 covers 15 residues. Here the CDR3 reads CASSGDAGAYNEQFF. CDR3 coding DNA: TGTGCCAGCAGCGGAGATGCGGGGGCCTACAATGAGCAGTTCTTC.

The chain couples TRBV27 to TRBJ1-4; D unclear. Trimming removed 2 bases from V and 1 base from J, with 14 bases in between. The CDR3 has 17 residues. Looked up from germline, CDR1 is MNHEY and CDR2 is SMNVEV (reference sequence). This CDR3 reads CASSLRPPERTNEKLFF. CDR3 coding DNA: TGTGCCAGCAGTTTACGGCCCCCGGAGAGAACTAATGAAAAACTGTTTTTT.

This clonotype was recorded a few times. CDR3 sequence: CASRPTGYNSPLHF. In DNA form, the CDR3 reads TGTGCCAGCAGACCGACAGGGTATAATTCACCCCTCCACTTT. The chain uses TRBV12-3 or TRBV12-4 and TRBJ1-6; 7 nucleotides align to TRBD1. This CDR3 region has 14 residues. Trimming removed 6 bases from V and 4 bases from J; junction bases left unmatched: 3.

The V call is TRBV20-1, the J call TRBJ2-3, with D possibly TRBD1 on 7 matching bases. CDR1 is DFQATT and CDR2 is SNEGSKA in the germline V gene (reference sequence). The V end lost 5 bases, the J end lost 2 bases, and 17 bases lay between the germline ends. This CDR3 region has 15 residues. CDR3: CSAPFRGAPTDTQYF. The CDR3 DNA sequence: TGCAGTGCTCCATTCAGGGGGGCCCCCACAGATACGCAGTATTTT.

This chain links TRBV4-1 with TRBJ1-1, with TRBD1 identical over 9 bases. CDR3 length: 17 residues. The V gene end was trimmed by 0 bases and the J gene end by 11 bases; junction bases not matched to a gene: 16. Looked up from germline, CDR1 is MGHRA and CDR2 is YSYEKL. The chain's CDR3 is CASSQDPRDRVSFWAFF. The CDR3, as DNA: TGCGCCAGCAGCCAAGATCCCCGGGACAGGGTTTCGTTCTGGGCTTTCTTT.

As concerns this clonotype: This could be a read error, since a much larger clone is one nucleotide away. The rearrangement links TRBV6-5 to TRBJ2-3, with D unresolved. V lost 1 base and J 6 bases, leaving 2 bases between the germline ends. Germline V lookup: CDR1 MNHEY, CDR2 SVGAGI. There are 11 residues in the CDR3. The CDR3 here is CASSYFDTQYF. The DNA for the CDR3 is TGTGCCAGCAGTTACTTCGATACGCAGTATTTT.

This sequence joins TRBV20-1 and TRBJ2-7; D may be TRBD2 (5 bases). V was cut by 6 bases and J by 3 bases, with 18 bases left in between. Germline V gene sequence: CDR1 DFQATT, CDR2 SNEGSKA (reference sequence). The CDR3 sequence is 14 residues long. The CDR3 loop is CSALVPDGDYEQYF. CDR3 bases: TGCAGTGCCCTCGTTCCTGACGGGGACTACGAGCAGTACTTC.

The chain joins TRBV12-3 or TRBV12-4 to TRBJ1-2; possibly TRBD1 for D (5 bases). Trimming shortened V by 5 bases and J by 8 bases, and 21 bases separated the two germline ends. The CDR3 contains 15 residues. CDR3 nucleotides: TGTGCCAGCAGTGCCTATCCCACAGGCGATAACGGCTACACCTTC. Protein sequence: CASSAYPTGDNGYTF.

The chain uses TRBV5-6 and TRBJ1-2; D not certain. V was clipped by 5 bases and J by 3 bases, with 14 bases between them. This CDR3 contains 14 residues. Germline V lookup: CDR1 SGHDT, CDR2 YYEEEE. CDR3 amino acids: CASSAGPGDYGYTF. In nucleotides, the CDR3 is TGTGCCAGCAGTGCCGGGCCCGGGGACTATGGCTACACCTTC.

This clonotype was counted only a few times. The chain links TRBV25-1 to TRBJ1-1; unclear D gene. Trimming cost V 1 base and J 4 bases, with 7 bases left between them. This CDR3 spans 13 amino acids. CDR1 is MGHDK, CDR2 SYGVNS, per germline. The CDR3 nucleotides read TGTGCCAGCAGTGAATGGGGTGGCACTGAAGCTTTCTTT. Its translation: CASSEWGGTEAFF.

This clonotype came up many times. J is TRBJ2-1 and V is TRBV7-2; D might be TRBD2 (6 bases). There are 14 residues in the CDR3. The V and J ends lost 4 bases and 6 bases respectively, with 13 bases between them. CDR1 SGHTA and CDR2 FQGNSA come from the germline V gene. CDR3 protein: CASSWGVNPNEQFF. In DNA, the CDR3 is TGTGCCAGCAGCTGGGGGGTAAACCCCAATGAGCAGTTCTTC.

The chain joins TRBV6-1 to TRBJ1-2, with 8 bases matching TRBD1. From germline, CDR1 is MNHNS and CDR2 SASEGT. The V and J ends lost 5 bases and 4 bases, in that order; junction bases with no gene match: 12. This CDR3 is built from 16 residues. CDR3: CASSRRGSGGGYGYTF. CDR3 coding DNA: TGTGCCAGCAGTCGACGCGGCTCAGGGGGCGGCTATGGCTACACCTTC.

The J gene is TRBJ2-7, the V gene TRBV7-3, with 10 bases matching TRBD2. Germline V CDR1 and CDR2: SGHTA, FQGTGA. The V and J ends lost 0 bases and 3 bases, in that order; junction bases with no gene match: 8. There are 17 residues in the CDR3. CDR3 coding DNA: TGTGCCAGCAGCTTAACGATAGCTAGCGGGGGTAACTACGAGCAGTACTTC. Protein: CASSLTIASGGNYEQYF.

This clonotype occurred a few times. The gene calls are TRBV5-1 and TRBJ1-1; the D is unclear. Germline loops: CDR1 SGHRS, CDR2 YFSETQ. This CDR3 has 17 residues. The V end lost 5 bases, the J end lost 4 bases, and 24 bases lay between the germline ends. CDR3 DNA sequence: TGCGCCAGCAGTCTAAGGGTGGTCCGGACGGGAGGCACTGAAGCTTTCTTT. Protein sequence: CASSLRVVRTGGTEAFF.

CDR3 sequence reads: CASSLNSLNEKLFF. For the CDR3, the DNA is TGTGCCAGCAGCTTGAACAGCTTAAATGAAAAACTGTTTTTT. This chain connects TRBV13 to TRBJ1-4; no clear D gene. This CDR3 is built from 14 residues. Germline values: CDR1 PRHDT, CDR2 FYEKMQ (reference sequence). The V and J ends lost 3 bases and 5 bases respectively, with 10 bases between them.

Worth noting for this clonotype: Its ends do not fully match the called genes, so a read error is possible. V is TRBV20-1 and J is TRBJ1-5, with TRBD1 matching over 11 bases. CDR1 is DFQATT and CDR2 is SNEGSKA in the germline V gene (reference sequence). The CDR3 is 14 amino acids. CDR3 residues: CSAGTGGFSQPQQF. The CDR3, as DNA: TGCAGTGCAGGGACAGGGGGATTTTCTCAGCCCCAGCAGTTT.

Ten or more counts support this clonotype. The J gene is TRBJ2-7, the V gene TRBV10-3, with a possible D match to TRBD1 (6 bases). The CDR3 spans 14 residues. The V end lost 6 bases, the J end lost 2 bases, and 14 bases lay between the germline ends. Germline V gives CDR1 ENHRY, CDR2 SYGVKD. The CDR3 DNA follows: TGTGCCATCAGGACCGAACAGGGTCCCTACGAGCAGTACTTC. Its protein is CAIRTEQGPYEQYF.

This chain connects TRBV7-2 to TRBJ1-6; the D gene is possibly TRBD1 (5 bases). The germline V gene has CDR1 SGHTA and CDR2 FQGNSA. V gave up 1 base and J gave up 7 bases, with 11 bases separating them. CDR3 size: 15 residues. The CDR3, as DNA: TGTACCAGCAGCTTAGTCCAGGGCTGGAATTCACCCCTCCACTTT. Translating gives CTSSLVQGWNSPLHF. The full variable domain, in which reference TRBV7-2 and TRBJ1-6 provide the parts outside the CDR3, is GAGVSQSPSNKVTEKGKDVELRCDPISGHTALYWYRQSLGQGLEFLIYFQGNSAPDKSGLPSDRFSAERTGGSVSTLTIQRTQQEDSAVYLCTSSLVQGWNSPLHFGNGTRLTVT.

This clonotype appeared many times. This chain links TRBV4-1 with TRBJ1-5; no clear D. V was trimmed by 0 bases and J by 4 bases, leaving 4 bases between them. Germline V gene lookup returns CDR1 MGHRA and CDR2 YSYEKL. The CDR3 loop spans 13 amino acids. CDR3 DNA sequence: TGCGCCAGCAGCCAAGATCCAAATCAGCCCCAGCATTTT. Translated, it gives CASSQDPNQPQHF.

This clonotype has a single count. The chain joins TRBV4-3 to TRBJ2-1, with 7 bases matching TRBD1. V shed 0 bases and J 5 bases; nucleotides not matched to a gene: 4. The CDR3 totals 15 residues. In germline, CDR1 is LGHNA, CDR2 YSLEER. The CDR3 bases are TGCGCCAGCAGCCAAGAGAGGGGGCTTGACAATGAGCAGTTCTTC. Translation gives CASSQERGLDNEQFF.

This chain joins TRBV3-1 and TRBJ2-3, with D possibly matching TRBD2 (6 bases). Germline CDR1 reads LGHDT; CDR2 reads YNNKEL (reference sequence). Trimming removed 10 bases from V and 1 base from J, with 9 bases in between. The CDR3 totals 12 residues. DNA for the CDR3: TGTGCCAACGGGGGACGCACAGATACGCAGTATTTT. It codes for CANGGRTDTQYF.

This clonotype came up a few times. The chain is built from TRBV27 and TRBJ1-2; TRBD1 agrees at 8 bases. The V and J ends lost 3 bases and 3 bases, in that order; junction bases with no gene match: 9. The CDR3 is made up of 16 amino acids. The germline V gene encodes CDR1 MNHEY and CDR2 SMNVEV (reference sequence). The CDR3 coding sequence is TGTGCCAGCAGTTTCCCAGAGGACAGGGTACACTATGGCTACACCTTC. Translation: CASSFPEDRVHYGYTF.